This note documents a single TCR beta chain sequence. This record belongs to a study of blood T cell repertoires in COVID-19. The wider study: The United States, Italy and Spain supplied acute and convalescent COVID-19 samples.

The CDR3 has 18 residues. The germline V gene encodes CDR1 MGHRA and CDR2 YSYEKL. Trimming cost V 4 bases and J 9 bases, with 28 bases left between them. Measured with immunoSEQ multiplex PCR; TCRdb has only the in-frame clones, and not every one. This table holds under 350,000 clones, around four fifths found once. The chain combines TRBV4-1 with TRBJ2-1; perhaps TRBD2 as D (7 bases). Specimen: peripheral blood. The sequence derives from a woman in her fifties or sixties who had recovered from COVID-19. CDR3 nucleotide sequence: TGCGCCAGCAGCCGCGAGGACAGCGGGGAAACTACCCCAGCTGAGCAGTTCTTC. This encodes CASSREDSGETTPAEQFF.